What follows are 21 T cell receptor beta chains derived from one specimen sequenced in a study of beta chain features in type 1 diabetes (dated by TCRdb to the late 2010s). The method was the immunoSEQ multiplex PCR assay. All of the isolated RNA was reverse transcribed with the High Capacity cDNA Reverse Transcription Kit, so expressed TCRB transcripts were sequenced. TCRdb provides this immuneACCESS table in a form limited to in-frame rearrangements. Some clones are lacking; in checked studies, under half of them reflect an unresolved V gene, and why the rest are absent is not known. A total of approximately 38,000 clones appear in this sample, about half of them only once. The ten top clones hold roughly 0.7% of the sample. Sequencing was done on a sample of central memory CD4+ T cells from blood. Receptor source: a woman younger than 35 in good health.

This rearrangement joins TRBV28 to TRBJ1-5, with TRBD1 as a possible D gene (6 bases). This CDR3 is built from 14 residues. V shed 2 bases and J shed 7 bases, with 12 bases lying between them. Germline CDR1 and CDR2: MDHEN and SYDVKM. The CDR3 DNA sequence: TGTGCCAGCAGTTTAAGGGGTGGGGGCCAGCCCCAGCATTTT. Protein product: CASSLRGGGQPQHF.

The CDR3 is CASSQTGGQPQHF. The DNA for the CDR3 is TGTGCCAGCAGCCAGACAGGGGGTCAGCCCCAGCATTTT. The gene calls are TRBV9 and TRBJ1-5; the match to TRBD1 covers 9 bases. The CDR3 is 13 residues long. With V trimmed by 4 bases and J by 6 bases, 2 bases remained unmatched. Germline V lookup: CDR1 SGDLS, CDR2 YYNGEE. The whole variable domain, filled in from reference TRBV9 and TRBJ1-5, reads DSGVTQTPKHLITATGQRVTLRCSPRSGDLSVYWYQQSLDQGLQFLIQYYNGEERAKGNILERFSAQQFPDLHSELNLSSLELGDSALYFCASSQTGGQPQHFGDGTRLSIL.

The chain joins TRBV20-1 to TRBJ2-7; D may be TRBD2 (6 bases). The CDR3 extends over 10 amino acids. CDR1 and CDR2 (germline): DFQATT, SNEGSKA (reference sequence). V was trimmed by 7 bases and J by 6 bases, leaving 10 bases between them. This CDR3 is CSVGGGEQYF. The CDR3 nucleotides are TGCAGTGTCGGGGGAGGCGAGCAGTACTTC.

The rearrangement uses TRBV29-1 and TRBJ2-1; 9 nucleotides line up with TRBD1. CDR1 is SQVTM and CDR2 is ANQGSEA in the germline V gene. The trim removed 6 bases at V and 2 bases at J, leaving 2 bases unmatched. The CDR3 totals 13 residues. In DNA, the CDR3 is TGCAGCGTGGACAGGGGCACCTACAATGAGCAGTTCTTC. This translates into CSVDRGTYNEQFF.

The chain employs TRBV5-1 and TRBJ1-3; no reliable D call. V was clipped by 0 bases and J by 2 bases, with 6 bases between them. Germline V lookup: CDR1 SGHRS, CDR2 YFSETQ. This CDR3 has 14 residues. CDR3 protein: CASSLGETGNTIYF. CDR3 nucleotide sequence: TGCGCCAGCAGCTTGGGGGAGACTGGAAACACCATATATTTT.

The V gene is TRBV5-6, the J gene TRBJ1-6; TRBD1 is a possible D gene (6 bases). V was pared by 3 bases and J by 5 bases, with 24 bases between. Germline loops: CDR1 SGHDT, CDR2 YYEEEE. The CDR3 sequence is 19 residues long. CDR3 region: CASSSGQPVPLRDNSPLHF. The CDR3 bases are TGTGCCAGCAGCTCAGGACAGCCAGTCCCTCTTAGAGATAATTCACCCCTCCACTTT.

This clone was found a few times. The CDR3 reads CASRSTGGNPTGYTF. For the CDR3, the DNA is TGTGCCAGCAGATCGACAGGGGGCAACCCTACTGGCTACACCTTC. The chain uses TRBV6-1 and TRBJ1-2; 10 bases match TRBD1. V was clipped by 6 bases and J by 7 bases; unmatched bases: 11. CDR1 MNHNS and CDR2 SASEGT come from the germline V gene. The CDR3 covers 15 residues.

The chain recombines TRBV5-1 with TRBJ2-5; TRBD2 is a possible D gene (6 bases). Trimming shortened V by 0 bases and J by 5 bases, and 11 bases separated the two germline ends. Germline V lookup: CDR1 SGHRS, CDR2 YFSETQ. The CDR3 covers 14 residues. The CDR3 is CASSLEAGRETQYF. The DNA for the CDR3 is TGCGCCAGCAGCTTGGAGGCGGGGCGGGAGACCCAGTACTTC.

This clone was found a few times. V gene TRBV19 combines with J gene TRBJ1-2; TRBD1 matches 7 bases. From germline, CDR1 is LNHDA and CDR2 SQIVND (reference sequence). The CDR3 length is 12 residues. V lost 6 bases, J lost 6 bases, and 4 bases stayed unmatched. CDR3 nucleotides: TGTGCCAGTAGCAGACAGGGTAATGGCTACACCTTC. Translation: CASSRQGNGYTF. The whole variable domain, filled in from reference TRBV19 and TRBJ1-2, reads DGGITQSPKYLFRKEGQNVTLSCEQNLNHDAMYWYRQDPGQGLRLIYYSQIVNDFQKGDIAEGYSVSREKKESFPLTVTSAQKNPTAFYLCASSRQGNGYTFGSGTRLTVV.

CDR3 DNA sequence: TGTGCCAGCTCGCCTATCCCTTCCCCTGAGCAGTTCTTC. This translates into CASSPIPSPEQFF. The V gene is TRBV18, the J gene TRBJ2-1; D ambiguous. The CDR3 contains 13 residues. Germline lookup yields CDR1 KGHSH and CDR2 LQKENI. Trimming stripped 6 bases from V and 9 bases from J, with 15 bases between.

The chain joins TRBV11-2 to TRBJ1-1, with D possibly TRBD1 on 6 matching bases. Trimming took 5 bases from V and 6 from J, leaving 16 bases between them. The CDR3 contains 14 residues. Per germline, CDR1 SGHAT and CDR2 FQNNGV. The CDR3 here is CASSPVGGQAEAFF. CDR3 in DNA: TGTGCCAGCAGCCCGGTAGGGGGTCAGGCTGAAGCTTTCTTT.

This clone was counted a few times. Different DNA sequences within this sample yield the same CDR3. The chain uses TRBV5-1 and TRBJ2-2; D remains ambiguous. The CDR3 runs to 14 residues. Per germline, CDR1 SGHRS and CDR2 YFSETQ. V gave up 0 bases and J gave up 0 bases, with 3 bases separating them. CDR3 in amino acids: CASSLDTNTGELFF. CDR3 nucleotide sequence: TGCGCCAGCAGCTTGGACACGAACACCGGGGAGCTGTTTTTT.

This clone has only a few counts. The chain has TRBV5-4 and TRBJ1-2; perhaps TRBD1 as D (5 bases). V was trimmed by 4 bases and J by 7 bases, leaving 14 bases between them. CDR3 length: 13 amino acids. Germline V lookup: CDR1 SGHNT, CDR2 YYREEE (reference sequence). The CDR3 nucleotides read TGTGCCAGCAGCGTCAGGGAGGGCTTTGGCTACACCTTC. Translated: CASSVREGFGYTF.

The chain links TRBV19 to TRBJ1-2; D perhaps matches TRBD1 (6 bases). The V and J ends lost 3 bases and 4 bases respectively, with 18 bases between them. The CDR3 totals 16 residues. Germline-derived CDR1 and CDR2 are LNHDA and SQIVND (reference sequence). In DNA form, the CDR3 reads TGTGCCAGTAGTATTTCGGCGTGGGGGACACCCTATGGCTACACCTTC. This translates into CASSISAWGTPYGYTF.

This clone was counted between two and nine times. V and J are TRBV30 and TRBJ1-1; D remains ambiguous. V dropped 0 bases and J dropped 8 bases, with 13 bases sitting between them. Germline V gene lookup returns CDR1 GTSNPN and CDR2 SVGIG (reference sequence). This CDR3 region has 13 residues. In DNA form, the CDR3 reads TGTGCCTGGAGTGTTTGGGCCGGCCGAGAAGCTTTCTTT. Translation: CAWSVWAGREAFF.

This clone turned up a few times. This CDR3 reads CASSATGLGNSPLHF. CDR3 DNA sequence: TGTGCCAGCAGCGCGACAGGGCTGGGCAATTCACCCCTCCACTTT. The V and J genes are TRBV6-5 and TRBJ1-6; 7 bases are a match to TRBD1. Germline values: CDR1 MNHEY, CDR2 SVGAGI. CDR3 length: 15 amino acids. V lost 6 bases to trimming and J lost 7 bases; unmatched junction nucleotides: 9.

The chain's CDR3 is CASSLTGSEETQYF. The CDR3 DNA follows: TGTGCCAGCAGCTTGACAGGGTCGGAGGAGACCCAGTACTTC. The chain is built from TRBV5-4 and TRBJ2-5, with a weak D call TRBD1 (6 bases). The CDR3 runs 14 residues. Germline CDR1 and CDR2: SGHNT and YYREEE (reference sequence). Trimming removed 1 base from V and 5 bases from J, with 12 bases in between.

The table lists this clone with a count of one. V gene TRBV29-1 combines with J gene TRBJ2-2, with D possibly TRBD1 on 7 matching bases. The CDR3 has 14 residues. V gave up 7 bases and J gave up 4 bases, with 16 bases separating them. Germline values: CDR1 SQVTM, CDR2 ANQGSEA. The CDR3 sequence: CSAQQGGGTGELFF. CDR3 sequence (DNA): TGCAGCGCTCAGCAGGGGGGCGGCACCGGGGAGCTGTTTTTT.

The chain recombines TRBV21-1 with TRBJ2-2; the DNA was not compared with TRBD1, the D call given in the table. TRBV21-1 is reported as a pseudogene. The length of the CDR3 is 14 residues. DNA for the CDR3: TGTGCCAGCAGCAAAGCTGGCAGGACCGGGGAGCTGTTTTTT. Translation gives CASSKAGRTGELFF.

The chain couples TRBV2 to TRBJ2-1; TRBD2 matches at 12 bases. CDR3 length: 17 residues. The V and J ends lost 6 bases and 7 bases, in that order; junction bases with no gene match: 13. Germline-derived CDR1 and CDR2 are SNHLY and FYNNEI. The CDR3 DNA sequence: TGTGCCAGCAGCCCAGCGGGGGCGACTAGCGGGAGTAATGAGCAGTTCTTC. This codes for CASSPAGATSGSNEQFF.

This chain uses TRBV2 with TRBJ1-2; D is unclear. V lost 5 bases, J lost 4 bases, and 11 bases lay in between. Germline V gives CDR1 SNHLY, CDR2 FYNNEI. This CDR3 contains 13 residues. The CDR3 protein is CASSPAPFYGYTF. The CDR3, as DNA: TGTGCCAGCAGTCCAGCGCCGTTCTATGGCTACACCTTC.